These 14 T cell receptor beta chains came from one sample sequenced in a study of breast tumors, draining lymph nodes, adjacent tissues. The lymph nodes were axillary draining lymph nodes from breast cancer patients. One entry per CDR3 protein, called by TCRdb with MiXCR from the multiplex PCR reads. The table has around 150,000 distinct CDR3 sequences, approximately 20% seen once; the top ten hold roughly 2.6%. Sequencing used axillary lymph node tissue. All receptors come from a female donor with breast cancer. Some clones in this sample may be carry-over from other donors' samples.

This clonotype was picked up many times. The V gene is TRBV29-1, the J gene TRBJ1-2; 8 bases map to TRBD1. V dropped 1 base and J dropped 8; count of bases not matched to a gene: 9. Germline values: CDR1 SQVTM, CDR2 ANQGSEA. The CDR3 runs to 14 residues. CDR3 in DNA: TGCAGCGTTGAAGCCATTTCAGGGGGCTTCGGCTACACCTTC. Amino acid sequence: CSVEAISGGFGYTF.

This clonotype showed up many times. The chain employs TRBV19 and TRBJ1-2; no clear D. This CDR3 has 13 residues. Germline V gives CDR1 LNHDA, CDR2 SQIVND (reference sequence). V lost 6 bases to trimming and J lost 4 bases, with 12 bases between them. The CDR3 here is CASSLSDGYGYTF. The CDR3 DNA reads TGTGCCAGTAGCCTTTCAGACGGCTATGGCTACACCTTC.

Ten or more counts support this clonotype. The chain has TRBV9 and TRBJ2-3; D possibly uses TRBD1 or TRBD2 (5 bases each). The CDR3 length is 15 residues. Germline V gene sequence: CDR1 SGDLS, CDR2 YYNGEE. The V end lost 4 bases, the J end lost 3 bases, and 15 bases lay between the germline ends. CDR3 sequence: CASSINWGGTDTQYF. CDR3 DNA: TGTGCCAGCAGCATAAACTGGGGCGGGACAGATACGCAGTATTTT.

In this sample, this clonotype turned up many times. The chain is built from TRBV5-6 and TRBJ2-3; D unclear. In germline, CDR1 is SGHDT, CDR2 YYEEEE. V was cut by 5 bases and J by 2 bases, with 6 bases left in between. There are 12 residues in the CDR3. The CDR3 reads CASRGDTDTQYF. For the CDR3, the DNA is TGTGCCAGCAGGGGTGACACAGATACGCAGTATTTT.

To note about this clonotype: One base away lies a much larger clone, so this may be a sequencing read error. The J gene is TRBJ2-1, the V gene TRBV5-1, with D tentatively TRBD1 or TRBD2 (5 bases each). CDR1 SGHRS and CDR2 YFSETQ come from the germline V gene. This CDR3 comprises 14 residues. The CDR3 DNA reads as TGCGCCGGCAGCTTGGGGGACCACCAAAATGAGCAGTTCTTC. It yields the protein CAGSLGDHQNEQFF.

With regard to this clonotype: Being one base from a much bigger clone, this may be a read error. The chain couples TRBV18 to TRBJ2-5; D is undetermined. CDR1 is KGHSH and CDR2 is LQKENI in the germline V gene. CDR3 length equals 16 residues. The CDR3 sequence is CASSPPGSVLQETPYF. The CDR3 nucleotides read TGTGCCAGCTCACCACCCGGGTCGGTACTTCAAGAGACCCCGTACTTC. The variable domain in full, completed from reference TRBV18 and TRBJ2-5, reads NAGVMQNPRHLVRRRGQEARLRCSPMKGHSHVYWYRQLPEEGLKFMVYLQKENIIDESGMPKERFSAEFPKEGPSILRIQQVVRGDSAAYFCASSPPGSVLQETPYFGPGTRLLVL.

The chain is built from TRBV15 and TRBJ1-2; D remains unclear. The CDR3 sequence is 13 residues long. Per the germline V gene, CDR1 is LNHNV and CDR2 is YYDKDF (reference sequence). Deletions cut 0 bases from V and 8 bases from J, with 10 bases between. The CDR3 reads CATSRDRDWGYTF. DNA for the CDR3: TGTGCCACCAGCAGAGATCGGGATTGGGGCTACACCTTC. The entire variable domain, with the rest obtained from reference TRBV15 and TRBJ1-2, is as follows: DAMVIQNPRYQVTQFGKPVTLSCSQTLNHNVMYWYQQKSSQAPKLLFHYYDKDFNNEADTPDNFQSRRPNTSFCFLDIRSPGLGDTAMYLCATSRDRDWGYTFGSGTRLTVV.

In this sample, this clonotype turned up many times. CDR3 in DNA: TGTGCCAGCAGCCCCGACAGGGCTAGCGGAGGTGGCGAGCAGTACTTC. It codes for CASSPDRASGGGEQYF. The chain employs TRBV5-6 and TRBJ2-7, with D perhaps given as TRBD1 or TRBD2 (7 bases each). V lost 4 bases, J lost 6 bases, and 23 bases lay in between. The germline gives CDR1 SGHDT, CDR2 YYEEEE. The CDR3 spans 16 residues.

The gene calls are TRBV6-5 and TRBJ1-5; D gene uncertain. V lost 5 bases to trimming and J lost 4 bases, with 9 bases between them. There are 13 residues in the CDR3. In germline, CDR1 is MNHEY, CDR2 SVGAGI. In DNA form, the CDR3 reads TGTGCCAGCAGTCCCGGCACTAATCAGCCCCAGCATTTT. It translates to CASSPGTNQPQHF.

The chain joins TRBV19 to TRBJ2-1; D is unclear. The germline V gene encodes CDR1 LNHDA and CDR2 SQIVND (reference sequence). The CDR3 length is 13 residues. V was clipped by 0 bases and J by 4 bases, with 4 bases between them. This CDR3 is CASSIDVYNEQFF. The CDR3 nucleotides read TGTGCCAGTAGTATAGACGTATACAATGAGCAGTTCTTC.

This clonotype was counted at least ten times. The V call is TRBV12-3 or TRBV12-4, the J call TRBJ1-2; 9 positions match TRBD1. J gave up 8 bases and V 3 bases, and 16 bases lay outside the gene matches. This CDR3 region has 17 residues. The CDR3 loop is CASSFSNLRQGDEGYTF. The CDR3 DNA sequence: TGTGCCAGCAGTTTCTCGAACCTTCGACAGGGGGACGAAGGCTACACCTTC.

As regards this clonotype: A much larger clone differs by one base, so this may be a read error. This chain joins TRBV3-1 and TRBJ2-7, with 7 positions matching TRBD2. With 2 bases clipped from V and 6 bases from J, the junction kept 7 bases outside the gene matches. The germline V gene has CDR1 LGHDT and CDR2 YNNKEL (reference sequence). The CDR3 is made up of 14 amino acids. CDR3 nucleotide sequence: TGTGCCAGCAGCCAATACGGGAGGTATAGCGAGCAGTACTTC. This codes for CASSQYGRYSEQYF.

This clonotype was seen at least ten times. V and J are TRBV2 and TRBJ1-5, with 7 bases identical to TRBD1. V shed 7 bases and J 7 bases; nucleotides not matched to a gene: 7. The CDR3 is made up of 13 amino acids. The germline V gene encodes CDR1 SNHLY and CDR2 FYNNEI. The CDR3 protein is CASKQTGDQPQHF. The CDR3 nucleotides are TGTGCCAGCAAACAAACAGGGGACCAGCCCCAGCATTTT.

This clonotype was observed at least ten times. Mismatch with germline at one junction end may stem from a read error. CDR3 DNA: TGTGCCAGCAGTCACTCCCGGGTTACTGAGCAGTTCTTC. It yields the protein CASSHSRVTEQFF. This chain connects TRBV6-6 to TRBJ2-1, with D uncertain. The germline CDR1 and CDR2 sequences are MNHNY and SVGAGI (reference sequence). The CDR3 loop spans 13 amino acids.